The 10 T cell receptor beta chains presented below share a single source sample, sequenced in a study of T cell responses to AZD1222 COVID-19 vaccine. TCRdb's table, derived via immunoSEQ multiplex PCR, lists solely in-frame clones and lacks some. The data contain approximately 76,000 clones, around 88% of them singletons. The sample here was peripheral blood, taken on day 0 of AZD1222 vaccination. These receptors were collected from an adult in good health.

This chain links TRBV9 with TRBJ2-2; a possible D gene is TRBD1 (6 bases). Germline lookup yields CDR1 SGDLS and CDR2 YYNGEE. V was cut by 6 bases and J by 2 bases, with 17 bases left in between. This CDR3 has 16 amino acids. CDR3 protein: CASTVGWGPNTGELFF. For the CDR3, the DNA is TGTGCCAGCACCGTTGGCTGGGGGCCAAACACCGGGGAGCTGTTTTTT.

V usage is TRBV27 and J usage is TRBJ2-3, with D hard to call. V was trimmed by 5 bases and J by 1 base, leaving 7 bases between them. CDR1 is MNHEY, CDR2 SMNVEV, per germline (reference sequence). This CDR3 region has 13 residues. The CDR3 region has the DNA TGTGCCAGCAGTCTCTCCCGCACAGATACGCAGTATTTT. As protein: CASSLSRTDTQYF.

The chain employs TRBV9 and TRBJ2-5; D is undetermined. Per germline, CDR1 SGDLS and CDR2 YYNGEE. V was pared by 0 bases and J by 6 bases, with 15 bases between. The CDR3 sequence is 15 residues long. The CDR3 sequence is CASSVGVLGGQTQYF. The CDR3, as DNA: TGTGCCAGCAGCGTAGGAGTTTTAGGTGGTCAGACCCAGTACTTC.

CDR3 DNA: TGTGCCAGCACGACAGGGCTTTCTGGAAACACCATATATTTT. It encodes CASTTGLSGNTIYF. The chain employs TRBV2 and TRBJ1-3, with 7 nucleotides matching TRBD1. V shed 7 bases and J 1 base; nucleotides not matched to a gene: 4. The CDR3 runs to 14 residues. Germline assignment: CDR1 SNHLY and CDR2 FYNNEI.

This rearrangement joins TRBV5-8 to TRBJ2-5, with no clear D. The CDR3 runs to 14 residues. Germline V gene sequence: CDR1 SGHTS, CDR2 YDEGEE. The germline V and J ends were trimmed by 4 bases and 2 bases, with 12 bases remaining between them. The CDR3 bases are TGTGCCAGCAGCCCCATGGCGCTGCAAGAGACCCAGTACTTC. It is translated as CASSPMALQETQYF.

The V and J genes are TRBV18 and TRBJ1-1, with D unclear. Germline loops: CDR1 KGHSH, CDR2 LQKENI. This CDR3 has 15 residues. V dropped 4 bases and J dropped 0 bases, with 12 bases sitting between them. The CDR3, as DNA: TGTGCCAGCTCACAACCGGACGGATTGAACACTGAAGCTTTCTTT. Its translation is CASSQPDGLNTEAFF. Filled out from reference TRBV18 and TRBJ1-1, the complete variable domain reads NAGVMQNPRHLVRRRGQEARLRCSPMKGHSHVYWYRQLPEEGLKFMVYLQKENIIDESGMPKERFSAEFPKEGPSILRIQQVVRGDSAAYFCASSQPDGLNTEAFFGQGTRLTVV.

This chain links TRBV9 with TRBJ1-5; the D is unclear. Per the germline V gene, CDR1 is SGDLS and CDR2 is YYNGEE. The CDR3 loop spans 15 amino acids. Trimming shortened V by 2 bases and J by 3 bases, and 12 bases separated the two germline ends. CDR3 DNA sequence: TGTGCCAGCAGCGTCCATGGGCGGATCAATCAGCCCCAGCATTTT. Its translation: CASSVHGRINQPQHF. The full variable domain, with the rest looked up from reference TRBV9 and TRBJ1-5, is DSGVTQTPKHLITATGQRVTLRCSPRSGDLSVYWYQQSLDQGLQFLIQYYNGEERAKGNILERFSAQQFPDLHSELNLSSLELGDSALYFCASSVHGRINQPQHFGDGTRLSIL.

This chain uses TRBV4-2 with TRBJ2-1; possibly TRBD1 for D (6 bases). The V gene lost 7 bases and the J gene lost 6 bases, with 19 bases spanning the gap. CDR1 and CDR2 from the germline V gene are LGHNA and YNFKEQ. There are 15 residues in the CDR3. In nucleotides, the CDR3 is TGTGCCAGCAACAGGGACCCCACCCTTCCCAATGAGCAGTTCTTC. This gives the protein CASNRDPTLPNEQFF.

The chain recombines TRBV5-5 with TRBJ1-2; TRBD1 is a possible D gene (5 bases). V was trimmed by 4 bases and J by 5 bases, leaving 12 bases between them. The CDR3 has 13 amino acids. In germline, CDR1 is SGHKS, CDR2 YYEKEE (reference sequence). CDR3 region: CASSHGGLYGYTF. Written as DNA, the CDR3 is TGTGCCAGCAGCCATGGGGGACTTTATGGCTACACCTTC.

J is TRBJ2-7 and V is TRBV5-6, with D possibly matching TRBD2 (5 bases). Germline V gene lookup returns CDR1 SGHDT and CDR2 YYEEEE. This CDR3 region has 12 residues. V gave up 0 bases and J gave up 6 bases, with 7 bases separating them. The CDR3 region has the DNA TGTGCCAGCAGCTTGGCGAGGGCCGAGCAGTACTTC. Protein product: CASSLARAEQYF. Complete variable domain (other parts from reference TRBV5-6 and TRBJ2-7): DAGVTQSPTHLIKTRGQQVTLRCSPKSGHDTVSWYQQALGQGPQFIFQYYEEEERQRGNFPDRFSGHQFPNYSSELNVNALLLGDSALYLCASSLARAEQYFGPGTRLTVT.